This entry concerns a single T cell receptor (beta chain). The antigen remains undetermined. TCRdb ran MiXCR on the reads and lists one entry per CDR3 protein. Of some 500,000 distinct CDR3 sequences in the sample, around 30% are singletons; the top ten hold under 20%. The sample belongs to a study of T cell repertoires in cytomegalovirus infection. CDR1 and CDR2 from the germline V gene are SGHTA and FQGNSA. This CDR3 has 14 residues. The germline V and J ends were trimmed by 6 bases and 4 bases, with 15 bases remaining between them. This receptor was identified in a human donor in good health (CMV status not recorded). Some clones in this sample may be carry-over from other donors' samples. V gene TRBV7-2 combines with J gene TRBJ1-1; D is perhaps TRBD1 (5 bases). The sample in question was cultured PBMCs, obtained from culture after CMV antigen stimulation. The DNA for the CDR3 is TGTGCCAGCAGTTCCGCAGGGCCCGGCACTGAAGCTTTCTTT. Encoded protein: CASSSAGPGTEAFF. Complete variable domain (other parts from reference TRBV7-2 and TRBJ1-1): GAGVSQSPSNKVTEKGKDVELRCDPISGHTALYWYRQSLGQGLEFLIYFQGNSAPDKSGLPSDRFSAERTGGSVSTLTIQRTQQEDSAVYLCASSSAGPGTEAFFGQGTRLTVV.